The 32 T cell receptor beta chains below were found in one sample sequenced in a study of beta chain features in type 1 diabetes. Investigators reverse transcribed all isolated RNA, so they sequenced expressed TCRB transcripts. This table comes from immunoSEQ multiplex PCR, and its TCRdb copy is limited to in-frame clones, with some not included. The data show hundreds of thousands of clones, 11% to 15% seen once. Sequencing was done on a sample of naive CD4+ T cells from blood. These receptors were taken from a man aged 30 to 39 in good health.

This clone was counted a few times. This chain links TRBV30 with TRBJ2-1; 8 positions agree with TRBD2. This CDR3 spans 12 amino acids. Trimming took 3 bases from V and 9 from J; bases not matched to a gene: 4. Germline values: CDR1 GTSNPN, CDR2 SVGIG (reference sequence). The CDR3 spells CAWRTSVREQFF. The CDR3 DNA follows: TGTGCCTGGAGGACTAGCGTTCGTGAGCAGTTCTTC.

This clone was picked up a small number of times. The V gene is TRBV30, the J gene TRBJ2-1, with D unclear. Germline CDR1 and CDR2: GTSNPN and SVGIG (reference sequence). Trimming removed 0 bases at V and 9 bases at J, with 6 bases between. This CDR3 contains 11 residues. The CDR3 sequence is CAWSVLTEQFF. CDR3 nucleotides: TGTGCCTGGAGTGTATTGACTGAGCAGTTCTTC.

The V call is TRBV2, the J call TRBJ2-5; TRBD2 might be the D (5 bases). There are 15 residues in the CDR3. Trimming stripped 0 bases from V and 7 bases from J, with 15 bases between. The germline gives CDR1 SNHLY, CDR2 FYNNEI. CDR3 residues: CASSEALAGLGTQYF. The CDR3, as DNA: TGTGCCAGCAGTGAAGCGCTAGCCGGGCTCGGGACCCAGTACTTC.

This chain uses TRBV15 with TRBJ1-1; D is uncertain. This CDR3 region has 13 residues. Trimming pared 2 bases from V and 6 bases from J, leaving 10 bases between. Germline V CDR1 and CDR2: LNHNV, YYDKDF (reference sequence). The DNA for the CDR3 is TGTGCCACCAGCAGAAGTCCTGAGGCTGAAGCTTTCTTT. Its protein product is CATSRSPEAEAFF.

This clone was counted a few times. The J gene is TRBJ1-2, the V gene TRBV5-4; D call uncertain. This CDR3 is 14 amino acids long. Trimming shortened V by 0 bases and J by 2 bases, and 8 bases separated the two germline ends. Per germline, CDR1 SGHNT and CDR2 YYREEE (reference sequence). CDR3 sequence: CASSLGNKNYGYTF. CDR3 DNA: TGTGCCAGCAGCTTGGGCAACAAGAACTATGGCTACACCTTC.

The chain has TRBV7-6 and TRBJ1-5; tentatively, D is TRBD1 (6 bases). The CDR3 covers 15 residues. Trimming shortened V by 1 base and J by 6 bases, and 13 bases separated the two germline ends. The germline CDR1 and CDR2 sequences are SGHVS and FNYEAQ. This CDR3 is CASSLEGGGSQPQHF. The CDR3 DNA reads TGTGCCAGCAGCTTAGAGGGGGGAGGTAGTCAGCCCCAGCATTTT.

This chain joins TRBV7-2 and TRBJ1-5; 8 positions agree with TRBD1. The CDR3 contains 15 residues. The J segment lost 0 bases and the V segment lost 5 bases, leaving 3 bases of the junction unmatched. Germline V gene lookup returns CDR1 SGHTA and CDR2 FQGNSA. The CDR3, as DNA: TGTGCCAGCAGCCCGGGACAGGATAGCAATCAGCCCCAGCATTTT. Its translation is CASSPGQDSNQPQHF.

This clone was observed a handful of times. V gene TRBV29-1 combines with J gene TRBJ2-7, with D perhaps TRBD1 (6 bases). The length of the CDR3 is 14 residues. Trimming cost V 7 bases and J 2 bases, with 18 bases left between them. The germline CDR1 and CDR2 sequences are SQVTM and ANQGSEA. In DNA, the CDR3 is TGCAGCGAAGAAGGACAGTCCCGGGCCTACGAGCAGTACGTC. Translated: CSEEGQSRAYEQYV.

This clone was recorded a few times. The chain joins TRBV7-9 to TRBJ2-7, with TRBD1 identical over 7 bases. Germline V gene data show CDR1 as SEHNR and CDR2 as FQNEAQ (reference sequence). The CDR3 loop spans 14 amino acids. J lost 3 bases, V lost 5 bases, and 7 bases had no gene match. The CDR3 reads CASSGTETIYEQYF. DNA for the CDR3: TGTGCCAGCAGCGGGACAGAAACAATCTACGAGCAGTACTTC.

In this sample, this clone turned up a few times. For the CDR3, the DNA is TGCGCCAGCAGCCTGGGACACGACCCTAACTATGGCTACACCTTC. Translation gives CASSLGHDPNYGYTF. The chain links TRBV4-3 to TRBJ1-2; the D gene is possibly TRBD1 (6 bases). Germline V gene lookup returns CDR1 LGHNA and CDR2 YSLEER. Between the trimmed V and J ends, which lost 4 bases and 0 bases, there was a span of 12 bases. The CDR3 is made up of 15 amino acids.

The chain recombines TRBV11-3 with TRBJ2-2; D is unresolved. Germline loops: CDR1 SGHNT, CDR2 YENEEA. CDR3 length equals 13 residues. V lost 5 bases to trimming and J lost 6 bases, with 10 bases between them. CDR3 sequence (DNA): TGTGCCAGCAGCCTCGTAAAGGCCGGGGAGCTGTTTTTT. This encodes CASSLVKAGELFF.

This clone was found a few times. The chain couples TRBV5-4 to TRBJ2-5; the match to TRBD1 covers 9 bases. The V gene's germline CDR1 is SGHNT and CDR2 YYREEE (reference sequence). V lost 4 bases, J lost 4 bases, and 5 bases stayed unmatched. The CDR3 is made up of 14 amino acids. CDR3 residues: CASSATGGGETQYF. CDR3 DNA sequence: TGTGCCAGCAGCGCCACAGGGGGCGGAGAGACCCAGTACTTC.

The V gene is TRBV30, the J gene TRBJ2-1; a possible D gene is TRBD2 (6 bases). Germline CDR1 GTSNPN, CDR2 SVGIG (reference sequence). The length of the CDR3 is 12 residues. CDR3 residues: CAHGRGSNEQFF. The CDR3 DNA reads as TGTGCGCATGGACGGGGGTCAAATGAGCAGTTCTTC. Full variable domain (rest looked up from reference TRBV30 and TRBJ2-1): SQTIHQWPATLVQPVGSPLSLECTVEGTSNPNLYWYRQAAGRGLQLLFYSVGIGQISSEVPQNLSASRPQDRQFILSSKKLLLSDSGFYLCAHGRGSNEQFFGPGTRLTVL.

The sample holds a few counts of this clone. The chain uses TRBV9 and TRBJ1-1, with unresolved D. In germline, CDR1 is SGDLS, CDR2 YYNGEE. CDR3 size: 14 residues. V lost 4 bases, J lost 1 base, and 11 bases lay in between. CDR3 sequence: CASSRRAENTEAFF. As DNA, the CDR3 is TGTGCCAGCAGCCGCCGGGCGGAGAACACTGAAGCTTTCTTT.

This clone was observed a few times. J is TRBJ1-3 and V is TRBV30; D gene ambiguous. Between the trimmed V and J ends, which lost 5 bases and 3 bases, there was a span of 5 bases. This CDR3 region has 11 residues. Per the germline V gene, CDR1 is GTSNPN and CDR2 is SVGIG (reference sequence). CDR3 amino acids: CAWGDGNTIYF. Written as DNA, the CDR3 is TGTGCCTGGGGCGATGGAAACACCATATATTTT.

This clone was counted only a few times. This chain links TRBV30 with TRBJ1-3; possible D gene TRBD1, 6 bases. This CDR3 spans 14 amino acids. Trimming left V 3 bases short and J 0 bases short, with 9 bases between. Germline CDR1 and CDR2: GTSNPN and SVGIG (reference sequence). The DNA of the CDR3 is TGTGCCTGGAGAGGGGGGATCTCTGGAAACACCATATATTTT. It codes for CAWRGGISGNTIYF.

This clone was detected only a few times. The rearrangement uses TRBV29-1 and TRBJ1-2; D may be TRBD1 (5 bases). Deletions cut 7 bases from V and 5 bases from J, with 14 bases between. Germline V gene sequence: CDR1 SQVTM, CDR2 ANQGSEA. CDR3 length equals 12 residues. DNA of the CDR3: TGCAGCGCCCGCTCGTCAGGGTATGGCTACACCTTC. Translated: CSARSSGYGYTF.

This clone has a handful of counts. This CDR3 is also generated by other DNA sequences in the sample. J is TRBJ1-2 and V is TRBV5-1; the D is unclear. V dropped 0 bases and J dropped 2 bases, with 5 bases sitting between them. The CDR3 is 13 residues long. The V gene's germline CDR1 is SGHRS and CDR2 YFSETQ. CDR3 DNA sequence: TGCGCCAGCAGCTTGGCAGACAACTATGGCTACACCTTC. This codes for CASSLADNYGYTF.

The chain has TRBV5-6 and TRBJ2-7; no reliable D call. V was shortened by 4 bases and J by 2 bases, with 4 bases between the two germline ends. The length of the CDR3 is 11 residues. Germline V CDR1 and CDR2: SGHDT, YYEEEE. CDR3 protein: CASSHTYEQYV. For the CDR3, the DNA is TGTGCCAGCAGCCACACCTACGAGCAGTACGTC.

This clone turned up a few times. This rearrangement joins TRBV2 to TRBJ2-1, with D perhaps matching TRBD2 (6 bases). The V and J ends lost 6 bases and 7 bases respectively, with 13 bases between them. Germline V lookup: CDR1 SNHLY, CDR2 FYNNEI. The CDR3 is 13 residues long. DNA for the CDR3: TGTGCCAGCAGGCGGGACCTCGGTAATGAGCAGTTCTTC. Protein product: CASRRDLGNEQFF.

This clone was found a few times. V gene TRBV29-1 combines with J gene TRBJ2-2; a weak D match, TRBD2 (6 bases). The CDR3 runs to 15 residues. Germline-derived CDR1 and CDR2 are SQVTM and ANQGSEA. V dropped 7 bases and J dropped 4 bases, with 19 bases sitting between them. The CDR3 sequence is CSAAGPRVSTGELFF. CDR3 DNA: TGCAGCGCCGCGGGGCCACGGGTGTCCACCGGGGAGCTGTTTTTT.

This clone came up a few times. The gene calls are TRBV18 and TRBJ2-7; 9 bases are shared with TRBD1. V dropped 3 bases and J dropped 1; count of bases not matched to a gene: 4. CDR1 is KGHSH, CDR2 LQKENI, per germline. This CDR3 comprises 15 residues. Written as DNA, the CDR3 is TGTGCCAGCTCACCCTCCGGGACAGGGTCCTACGAGCAGTACGTC. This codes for CASSPSGTGSYEQYV.

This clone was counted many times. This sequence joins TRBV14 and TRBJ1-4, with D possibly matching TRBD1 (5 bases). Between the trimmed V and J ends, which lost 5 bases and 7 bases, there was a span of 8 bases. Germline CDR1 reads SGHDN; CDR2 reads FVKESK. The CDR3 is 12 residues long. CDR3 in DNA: TGTGCCAGCAGCTACACAGGTGAAAAACTGTTTTTT. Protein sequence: CASSYTGEKLFF.

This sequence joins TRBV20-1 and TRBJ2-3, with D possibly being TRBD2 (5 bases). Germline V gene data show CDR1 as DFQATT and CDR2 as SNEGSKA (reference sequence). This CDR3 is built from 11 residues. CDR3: CSGEGTDTQYF. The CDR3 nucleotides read TGCAGCGGAGAGGGTACAGATACGCAGTATTTT.

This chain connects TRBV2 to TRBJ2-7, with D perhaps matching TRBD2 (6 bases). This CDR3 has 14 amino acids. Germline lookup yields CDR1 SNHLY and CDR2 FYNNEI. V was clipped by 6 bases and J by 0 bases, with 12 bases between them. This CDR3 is CASRASASSYEQYV. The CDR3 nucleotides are TGTGCCAGCAGGGCTAGCGCAAGCTCCTACGAGCAGTACGTC.

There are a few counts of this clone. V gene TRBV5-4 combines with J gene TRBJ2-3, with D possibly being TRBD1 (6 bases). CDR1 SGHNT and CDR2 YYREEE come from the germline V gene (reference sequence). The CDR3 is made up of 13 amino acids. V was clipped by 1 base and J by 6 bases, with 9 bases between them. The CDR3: CASSLTGLDTQYF. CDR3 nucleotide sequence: TGTGCCAGCAGCTTGACAGGGCTGGATACGCAGTATTTT.

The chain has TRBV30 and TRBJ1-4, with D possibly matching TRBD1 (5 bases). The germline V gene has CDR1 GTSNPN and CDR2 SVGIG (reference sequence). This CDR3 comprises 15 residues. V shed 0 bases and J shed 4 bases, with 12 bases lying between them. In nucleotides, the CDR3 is TGTGCCTGGAGTGTACAAACAGGCCGTAATGAAAAACTGTTTTTT. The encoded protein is CAWSVQTGRNEKLFF.

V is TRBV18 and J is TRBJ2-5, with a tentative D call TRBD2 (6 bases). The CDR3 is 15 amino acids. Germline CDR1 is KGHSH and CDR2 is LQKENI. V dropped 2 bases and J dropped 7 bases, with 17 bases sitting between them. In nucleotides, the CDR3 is TGTGCCAGCTCACCAACAGGAGGGACTTTACGGACCCAGTACTTC. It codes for CASSPTGGTLRTQYF.

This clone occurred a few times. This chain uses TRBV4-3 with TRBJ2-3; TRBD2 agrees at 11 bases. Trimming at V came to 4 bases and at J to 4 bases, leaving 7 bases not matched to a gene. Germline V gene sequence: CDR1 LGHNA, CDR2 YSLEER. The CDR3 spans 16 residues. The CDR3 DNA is TGCGCCAGCAGCCTTAGCGGGGGGGTTTTACCAGATACGCAGTATTTT. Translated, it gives CASSLSGGVLPDTQYF.

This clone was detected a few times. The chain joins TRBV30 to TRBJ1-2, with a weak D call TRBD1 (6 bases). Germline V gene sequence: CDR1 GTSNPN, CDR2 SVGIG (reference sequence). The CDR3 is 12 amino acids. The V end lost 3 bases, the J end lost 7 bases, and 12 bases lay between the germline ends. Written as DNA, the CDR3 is TGTGCCTGGAGCCAAACGGGGGCTGGCTACACCTTC. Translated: CAWSQTGAGYTF.

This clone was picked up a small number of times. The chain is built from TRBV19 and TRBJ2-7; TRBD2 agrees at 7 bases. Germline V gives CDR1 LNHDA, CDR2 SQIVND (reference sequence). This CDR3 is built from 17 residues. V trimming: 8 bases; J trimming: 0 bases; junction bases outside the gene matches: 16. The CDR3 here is CASPDERDLISSYEQYV. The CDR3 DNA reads TGTGCCAGTCCAGACGAGCGGGACCTAATTAGCTCCTACGAGCAGTACGTC.

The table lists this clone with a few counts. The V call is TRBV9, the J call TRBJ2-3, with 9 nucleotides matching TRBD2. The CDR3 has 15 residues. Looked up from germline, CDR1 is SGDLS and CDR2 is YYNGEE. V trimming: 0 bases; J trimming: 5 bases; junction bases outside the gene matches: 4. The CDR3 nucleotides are TGTGCCAGCAGCGTAGTAGCGGGAGAGATAGATACGCAGTATTTT. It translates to CASSVVAGEIDTQYF.